This paragraph covers one T cell receptor (beta chain) sequence. Its antigen is as yet unknown. The data belong to a study of T cells in Graves' hyperthyroidism and ophthalmopathy. Study as a whole: Peripheral blood draws took place at initial diagnosis, ahead of any treatment. Broader study findings: Expanded thyroid clonotypes (above 0.001) were mostly also found in blood.

RNA transcripts served as the template for amplifying TCR beta CDR3 regions. The TCR CDR3 first-round RT-PCR relied on the HTBI primer set. TCRdb re-analysed the multiplex PCR reads in MiXCR, keeping a single row per CDR3 protein. The sample lists about 640,000 distinct CDR3 sequences; more than 20% were seen once. Germline V gene sequence: CDR1 SGHDT, CDR2 YYEEEE. The V and J ends lost 0 bases and 5 bases, in that order; junction bases with no gene match: 3. The length of the CDR3 is 14 residues. Ophthalmopathy patients showed a Clinical Activity Score of at least 3, NOSPECS grade of at least 4 and duration under 3 months.

The sequenced sample was blood. The chain recombines TRBV5-6 with TRBJ2-7; 9 bases are shared with TRBD1. This receptor was taken from a man younger than 45 with Graves' ophthalmopathy. The DNA for the CDR3 is TGTGCCAGCAGCTTGGACAGGGGGCTGCACGAGCAGTACTTC. Translated: CASSLDRGLHEQYF.